This T cell receptor beta chain was documented in a study of CD8+CD57+ T cells in acquired aplastic anemia. Study-level background: Sorted cells (CD4+ and CD8+) yielded DNA amounts that averaged roughly 3 ug. General study points: Controls did not differ significantly from patients in CD8+ Simpson's diversity. The number of CD8+ CDR3 sequences shared by patients and controls was approximately 31.

About this clonotype: The antigen is undetermined.

Trimming took off 0 bases at V and 1 base at J, with 4 bases between the two ends. CDR1 and CDR2 (germline): SNHLY, FYNNEI. This CDR3 has 14 residues. Genomic DNA was employed as the template in profiling TCR beta VDJ and CDR3. Via MiXCR, TCRdb re-called the reads, giving one row per CDR3 protein. This sample has 150,000 to 200,000 distinct CDR3 sequences, with 64% found just once. The V gene is TRBV2, the J gene TRBJ1-5, with D unclear. Input material: sorted CD4+, CD8+, or CD8+CD57+ T cells (not recorded which) from PBMCs. This receptor was identified in a human donor with severe aplastic anemia or a healthy control (not recorded which). CDR3 sequence: CASSEADSNQPQHF. For the CDR3, the DNA is TGTGCCAGCAGTGAAGCCGACAGCAATCAGCCCCAGCATTTT. Using reference TRBV2 and TRBJ1-5 for the parts outside the CDR3, the full variable domain is EPEVTQTPSHQVTQMGQEVILRCVPISNHLYFYWYRQILGQKVEFLVSFYNNEISEKSEIFDDQFSVERPDGSNFTLKIRSTKLEDSAMYFCASSEADSNQPQHFGDGTRLSIL.